This TCR beta chain was recovered during a study of blood T cells in healthy people across ages (dated by TCRdb to between 2014 and 2017). Context from the whole study: In model experiments, roughly one uniquely barcoded TCR beta cDNA molecule per two T cells was captured by template switching. Two additional independent replicas of 1 million unique cDNA reads from the same blood draw were analyzed for two donors (one aged 18 to 29 and one aged 80 or older). The donors were split into four age groups: young (average about 15 years), middle-aged (roughly 40), aged (over 55) and long-lived (approximately 89). The study measured age-related changes in TCR beta repertoire diversity using deep sequencing normalized with unique cDNA molecular identifiers. General findings and caveats noted by the study authors: Compared with the aged group, the long-lived group had more naive CD4+ T cells, fewer expanded clones and increased TCR diversity, a pattern suggesting age selection. Donor CMV infection status was unknown, potentially confounding age-related changes in expanded clonotypes. Since profiling was done on bulk unsorted PBMCs, naive and antigen-experienced compartments could not be conclusively compared. As age increased, observed TCR beta diversity per million T cells dropped in a roughly linear way, and a significant reduction was already evident by age about 40. Estimates of total diversity based on one million sequenced T cells were regarded as lower bounds and as underestimates. Observed TCR beta diversity correlated strongly with the percentage of naive T cells measured by flow cytometry.

The approximately 40 donors, aged about 6 to 90 years, were systemically healthy Caucasian individuals from Russia. Ten milliliters of peripheral blood were drawn from each donor into EDTA-treated Vacutainer tubes. Ficoll-Paque density-gradient centrifugation was used to isolate PBMCs, with at least 6 million per sample. Trizol reagent was used to extract total RNA from PBMCs, with at least 6 micrograms per sample. For every donor, an aliquot of PBMCs went through flow cytometry to measure the percentages of naive CD45RAhigh/CD27high T cells. The library was prepared using 5' RACE. The sample was run on an Illumina HiSeq 2500. A second PCR of roughly 7 to 12 cycles was run with a J-beta primer mix and a sample-barcoded 5' primer. A unique molecular identifier was introduced onto each TCR beta cDNA molecule by a template-switch 5' adaptor carrying 12 random nucleotides. Each sample yielded at least 2.5 million CDR3-containing paired-end reads. All of the RNA was converted into first-strand cDNA using the Mint cDNA synthesis kit, with a TRBC-specific oligonucleotide serving as the primer. All cDNA was treated with uracil-DNA glycosylase and then went through a first 18-cycle PCR with the universal primers M1SS and BC2_uni_R. The paper's processing steps were these. For normalization, 1 million high-quality reads, each with a distinct molecular identifier, were randomly selected from each sample. Instead of being binned into consensus sequences, reads with shared molecular identifiers were discarded. CDR3 identification, clonotype clustering and error correction used MiTCR with a Q25 quality threshold and the strictest error-elimination algorithm. A nonparametric unseen species model with Euler transformation was used to estimate lower-bound total TCR beta diversity. TCRdb cleaned the public reads at Q25 with fastp, built clones with MiXCR and kept in-frame beta chains. Rows are unified per CDR3 protein, each entry keeping the most common DNA and genes. Here the V and J calls rest on TCRdb's processing, not on the authors' analysis. The table for this sample lists 550,000 to 650,000 distinct CDR3 sequences; about 27% of them were counted only once. Under 4.5% of the sample is taken by the ten largest.

This clonotype came up a few times. Its cognate antigen has yet to be identified. Base qualities are not recorded, but no much larger clone differs from it by a single base. The CDR3 starts with the cysteine, ends with the phenylalanine, and has 16 residues. The read is trimmed to its CDR3 DNA, 48 bases read in frame from base 1. For CDR1 and CDR2, the germline V gene (reference sequence) lists SGHKS and YYEKEE. Germline trimming: 3 bases from V, 0 bases from J; junction bases outside gene matches: 5. The sample also formed part of further work on T cells of mothers and their children. As that second study puts it: Nine systemically healthy Caucasian individuals served as donors, namely three mothers together with their six children. cDNA synthesis consumed the entire amount of extracted RNA, loaded at approximately 1.5 ug RNA in each 15 ul reaction. In the second PCR, sample barcodes and 2-4 random nucleotides were introduced via the M1S primer. Over 8 million TCR beta CDR3 reads came from each mother, compared with several million reads from each child. Thymic selection shapes the output of TCR recombination in a similar way in related and unrelated pairs, and inherited differences have a minor effect. Normalized repertoire overlap in related mother-child pairs was always slightly higher than in unrelated mother-child pairs, but the difference was never significant. Persistent microchimeric T cell clones were not detected, at a sensitivity of approximately 100 clones per million clonotypes. The study used deep NGS to compare TCR beta repertoires of mothers and children, seeking features distinguishing related mother-child pairs from unrelated individuals. On average, the children were around 11 +/- 4 years old, while the mothers were roughly 36 +/- 4 years old. After adapter ligation was performed with NEBNext reagents, the libraries were sequenced on an Illumina HiSeq 2000 with 100+100 nt paired-end reads. Mother and child libraries were prepared a month apart and sequenced in separate runs to prevent cross-contamination. For each donor, somewhere between 500,000 and 2,000,000 distinct TCR beta clonotypes were identified. Naive TCR beta clonotypes were estimated from low-frequency clonotypes matched to each donor's FACS-determined naive share, without sorting.

The sequenced material came from blood. This sequence uses TRBV5-5 and TRBJ2-7, and TRBD1 aligns with 11 junction nucleotides. The origin of this receptor is a boy aged 2-15 years in good health. The CDR3 protein sequence reads: CASSSTGTGGSYEQYF. The DNA reads TGTGCCAGCAGCTCAACCGGGACAGGGGGCTCCTACGAGCAGTACTTC.